These T cell receptor beta chains were read from a single sample in a study of blood T cell repertoires in COVID-19. TCRdb keeps only in-frame clones here, not all; method: immunoSEQ multiplex PCR. The data show more than 200,000 clones, over 70% seen once. The sequenced material came from peripheral blood. These receptors were obtained from a woman older than 75 with acute or convalescent COVID-19. Both conserved end residues are part of each CDR3. A D gene is named only where the DNA matches it firmly. Size is omitted from some rows. Given values are once, few, many or a class for expanded clones.

TRBD2	-	TRBV7-9	TRBJ2-5	TGTGCCAGCAGCTTAGTTCTAGCGGGGGGCCTCCGAGAGACCCAGTACTTC	CASSLVLAGGLRETQYF
-	-	TRBV7-9	TRBJ2-7	TGTGCCAGCAGCCCCCGCGGGGCCCCTTTCGAGCAGTACTTC	CASSPRGAPFEQYF
-	once	TRBV18	TRBJ2-2	TGTGCCAGCTCACCTCGTGGAGGGCCGAACACCGGGGAGCTGTTTTTT	CASSPRGGPNTGELFF
TRBD2	-	TRBV5-8	TRBJ2-1	TGTGCCAGCAGCGTGGGACTAGCGGGAGGGGAGCAGTTCTTC	CASSVGLAGGEQFF
TRBD1	-	TRBV9	TRBJ2-1	TGTGCCAGCAGCGCAACGCCCACAGGGGGCGATGAGCAGTTCTTC	CASSATPTGGDEQFF
TRBD1	-	TRBV24-1	TRBJ2-3	TGTGCCACCAGGTCCGGGACAGGGGGAAACACAGATACGCAGTATTTT	CATRSGTGGNTDTQYF
TRBD2	-	TRBV5-1	TRBJ2-3	TGCGCCAGCAGCTTGGGACTAGCGGGGAGCACAGATACGCAGTATTTT	CASSLGLAGSTDTQYF
-	once	TRBV7-8	TRBJ1-5	TGTGCCAGCAGCCAAGTGGGGGGTTATCAGCCCCAGCATTTT	CASSQVGGYQPQHF
TRBD1	-	TRBV12-3/TRBV12-4	TRBJ1-2	TGTGCCAGCTTGACAGGGGCCTATGGCTACACCTTC	CASLTGAYGYTF
-	-	TRBV9	TRBJ2-3	TGTGCCAGCAGCGTAGCCTTCCAGCGGCGCACAGATACGCAGTATTTT	CASSVAFQRRTDTQYF
-	-	TRBV5-6	TRBJ1-5	TGTGCCAGCAGCTTGGCCGGGCAGGGCTGGCAGCCCCAGCATTTT	CASSLAGQGWQPQHF
-	few	TRBV7-9	TRBJ1-1	TGTGCCAGCAGCTCCGGTATCACTGAAGCTTTCTTT	CASSSGITEAFF
TRBD2	-	TRBV7-9	TRBJ2-5	TGTGCCAGCAGCTTAGAGGGTTGGGTAGCGGGAGATGAGACCCAGTACTTC	CASSLEGWVAGDETQYF
-	-	TRBV6-4	TRBJ1-4	TGTGCCAGCAGTGGTGAGCGCGGCGAAAAACTGTTTTTT	CASSGERGEKLFF
-	-	TRBV29-1	TRBJ2-5	TGCAGCGTTGCTGGGGGCGAAAAGGATACCCAGTACTTC	CSVAGGEKDTQYF
TRBD2	-	TRBV5-1	TRBJ2-5	TGCGCCAGCAGCTTTAGCGGGGGGCTCGAGACCCAGTACTTC	CASSFSGGLETQYF
-	-	TRBV2	TRBJ1-2	TGTGCCAGCAGTTCCCGGGACACCCAAAGTGCCTACACCTTC	CASSSRDTQSAYTF
TRBD1	-	TRBV19	TRBJ1-1	TGTGCCAGTAGGCGACAGGGAGTCACTGAAGCTTTCTTT	CASRRQGVTEAFF
TRBD1	-	TRBV2	TRBJ1-5	TGTGCCAGCAGTGAGTCGGGACAGGTGGGCAATCAGCCCCAGCATTTT	CASSESGQVGNQPQHF
-	-	TRBV15	TRBJ1-3	TGTGCCACCAGCAGGCTCCGGGACAAAAGCTCTGGAAACACCATATATTTT	CATSRLRDKSSGNTIYF
-	-	TRBV5-4	TRBJ1-2	TGTGCCAGCAGCCAGCCAGGGGACTATGGCTACACCTTC	CASSQPGDYGYTF
TRBD1	-	TRBV7-7	TRBJ1-5	TGTGCCAGCAGCTTACTTTCCGGACAGGCGACTAGCAATCAGCCCCAGCATTTT	CASSLLSGQATSNQPQHF
-	few	TRBV19	TRBJ1-5	TGTGCCAGTAGTAGTACAGGGACCAATCAGCCCCAGCATTTT	CASSSTGTNQPQHF
-	-	TRBV15	TRBJ2-7	TGTGCCACCAGCAGAGACCTACGGAGCTACGAGCAGTACTTC	CATSRDLRSYEQYF
-	once	TRBV2	TRBJ2-7	TGTGCCAGCAGGGGTATCACCAGGGCGGGGGAGCAGTACTTC	CASRGITRAGEQYF
TRBD1	-	TRBV5-1	TRBJ1-4	TGCGCCAGCAGCTTGTCCGAAGGGACAGGCCGTGAAAAACTGTTTTTT	CASSLSEGTGREKLFF
TRBD1	-	TRBV18	TRBJ1-1	TGTGCCAGCTCACCTGTAATGACAGGGGGTTCCGAGAACACTGAAGCTTTCTTT	CASSPVMTGGSENTEAFF
TRBD1	-	TRBV5-4	TRBJ1-2	TGTGCCAGCAGCCTATTCGCCGGGACAGCAAACTATGGCTACACCTTC	CASSLFAGTANYGYTF
TRBD1	-	TRBV18	TRBJ1-5	TGTGCCAGCTCACCACGGCAGGGGGCGAGTCAGCCCCAGCATTTT	CASSPRQGASQPQHF
TRBD1	-	TRBV12-5	TRBJ2-5	TGTGCTAGTGGCCCCAAGCCGGACAGGGGGCGCAGGAAGTACCAAGAGACCCAGTACTTC	CASGPKPDRGRRKYQETQYF
-	-	TRBV9	TRBJ1-6	TGTGCCAGCAGCTTGGACAGCCATACCCTCCACTTT	CASSLDSHTLHF
TRBD2	-	TRBV10-3	TRBJ2-1	TGTGCCATCGGCGGGACTAGCGGGGGGGAGTTCTTC	CAIGGTSGGEFF
TRBD1	once	TRBV11-2	TRBJ2-7	TGTGCCAGCAGCCATCCGGGACAGAAATACGAGCAGTACTTC	CASSHPGQKYEQYF
TRBD2	-	TRBV10-3	TRBJ2-5	TGTGCCATCAGTGAGTCAGGGACTAAAGAGACCCAGTACTTC	CAISESGTKETQYF
-	-	TRBV28	TRBJ1-5	TGTGCCAGCAGTTGGGTTGAGGTTCAGCCCCAGCATTTT	CASSWVEVQPQHF
-	-	TRBV5-4	TRBJ2-1	TGTGCCAGCAGCTTGGCCGGACAGGCGGGACCTATCTCCTACAATGAGCAGTTCTTC	CASSLAGQAGPISYNEQFF
TRBD1	-	TRBV28	TRBJ1-1	TGTGCCAGCAGTTTAACTAAGGGGACAGGAGGAAATACTGAAGCTTTCTTT	CASSLTKGTGGNTEAFF
TRBD1	-	TRBV28	TRBJ1-2	TGTGCCAGCAGTTTATTCGCGGGACAGGGGGCCGAGGGCTACACCTTC	CASSLFAGQGAEGYTF
-	many	TRBV6-5	TRBJ2-1	TGTGCCAGCAGTCTCGAGAGGAGTGAGCAGTTCTTC	CASSLERSEQFF
TRBD2	-	TRBV15	TRBJ2-7	TGTGCCACCAGCAGAGTGCTAGCGGGAGGGCCCAGGGACGAGCAGTACTTC	CATSRVLAGGPRDEQYF